This T cell receptor beta chain comes out of a study of regulatory T cells in long-lasting Graves disease. Looking at the study overall: Graves' cases, newly diagnosed, had used antithyroid drugs under 3 months.

Sequencing libraries for TCR beta were prepared with iRepertoire HTBI primers and Arm-PCR of CDR3 regions. In the original analysis: Looking across samples, the authors found some 60 TRBV and some 13 TRBJ segments. TCRdb used MiXCR to reprocess the multiplex PCR reads, holding one entry per CDR3 protein. TCRdb's processing, not the authors', yielded these V and J calls. The sample yields around 230,000 distinct CDR3 sequences, about 16% seen once. This clonotype was recorded many times. The antigen is not known. Time point: newly diagnosed GD, antithyroid drugs for less than 3 months. Preparation of the TCR library used RNA extracted from PBMCs. This CDR3 region has 14 residues. V lost 5 bases to trimming and J lost 3 bases, with 10 bases between them. CDR1 and CDR2 from the germline V gene are PRHDT and FYEKMQ (reference sequence). Findings and limits, study-wide: Persistent patients shared more public clonotypes (around 3,000) than new patients (roughly 970). Among samples with persistent disease, TRBV28, TRBJ1-2 and TRBJ2-5 were favored.

The sequencing here drew on peripheral blood mononuclear cells (PBMCs), taken at new diagnosis, from a patient treated with antithyroid drugs. The rearrangement uses TRBV13 and TRBJ1-4, with D perhaps TRBD1 (5 bases). This clonotype was sampled from a female donor with Graves disease. The CDR3: CASSRRQPNEKLFF. Written as DNA, the CDR3 is TGTGCCAGCAGCCGTAGACAGCCTAATGAAAAACTGTTTTTT.